These 6 T cell receptor beta chains were all obtained from the same sample, sequenced in a study of regulatory T cells in long-lasting Graves disease. CDR3 regions were amplified by Arm-PCR using iRepertoire HTBI primers to build TCR beta libraries. Using its own MiXCR run on the multiplex PCR reads, TCRdb lists one record per CDR3 protein. The repertoire has about 530,000 distinct CDR3 sequences, roughly 15% of them found once; the top ten carry around 25%. Time point reported: newly diagnosed GD, antithyroid drugs for less than 3 months. Construction of the TCR library relied on RNA isolated from PBMCs. The sample also formed part of further work on T cells in Graves' hyperthyroidism and ophthalmopathy.

Sequencing was performed on peripheral blood mononuclear cells (PBMCs), taken at new diagnosis, from a patient treated with antithyroid drugs. The receptors originated from a woman aged 35 to 60 with Graves disease.

Comments on this clonotype: A much larger clone sits a single nucleotide away, making a read error possible. V and J are TRBV18 and TRBJ1-2; unclear D gene. The CDR3 is made up of 13 amino acids. Germline V CDR1 and CDR2: KGHSH, LQKENI. CDR3 DNA: TGTGCCATCTCACCACCGGCAGTCTATGGCTACACCTTC. Protein product: CAISPPAVYGYTF.

This clonotype has more than one count but fewer than ten. The junction differs from germline at one of its ends, possibly a read error. In DNA form, the CDR3 reads TGTGCCGGCAGCTTGGGGACAGGGGAGACCCAGTACTTC. Amino acid sequence: CAGSLGTGETQYF. The rearrangement uses TRBV11-2 and TRBJ2-5, with 9 bases aligning to TRBD1. The CDR3 sequence is 13 residues long. Germline CDR1 SGHAT, CDR2 FQNNGV.

J is TRBJ2-1 and V is TRBV7-9, with 16 bases identical to TRBD2. CDR1 SEHNR and CDR2 FQNEAQ come from the germline V gene (reference sequence). The CDR3 is 17 residues long. With 6 bases clipped from V and 4 bases from J, the junction kept 6 bases outside the gene matches. The DNA of the CDR3 is TGTGCCAGCAGACGAGGGACTAGCGGGGGGGATTACAATGAGCAGTTCTTC. This encodes CASRRGTSGGDYNEQFF.

The sample holds many counts of this clonotype. The chain is built from TRBV7-3 and TRBJ2-2; D is undetermined. This CDR3 comprises 15 residues. Germline-derived CDR1 and CDR2 are SGHTA and FQGTGA. Trimming stripped 2 bases from V and 1 base from J, with 8 bases between. The CDR3 DNA reads TGTGCCAGCAGCTTAGGTCACCTGAACACCGGGGAGCTGTTTTTT. Protein: CASSLGHLNTGELFF.

This clonotype was recorded many times. The chain carries TRBV11-2 and TRBJ2-1; 7 bases are shared with TRBD1. The germline V gene encodes CDR1 SGHAT and CDR2 FQNNGV. Germline trimming cut 4 bases from V and 4 bases from J; bases unmatched to any gene: 7. The length of the CDR3 is 15 residues. The CDR3 sequence is CASSSDRNLYNEQFF. DNA of the CDR3: TGTGCCAGCAGCTCGGACAGGAACCTTTACAATGAGCAGTTCTTC.

The table lists this clonotype with many counts. This sequence joins TRBV2 and TRBJ1-1, with D perhaps matching TRBD1 (5 bases). Germline CDR1 reads SNHLY; CDR2 reads FYNNEI. V was cut by 6 bases and J by 2 bases, with 13 bases left in between. There are 14 residues in the CDR3. For the CDR3, the DNA is TGTGCCAGCAGAGCCGGGACGGTCAACACTGAAGCTTTCTTT. Translated, it gives CASRAGTVNTEAFF. Complete variable domain (other parts from reference TRBV2 and TRBJ1-1): EPEVTQTPSHQVTQMGQEVILRCVPISNHLYFYWYRQILGQKVEFLVSFYNNEISEKSEIFDDQFSVERPDGSNFTLKIRSTKLEDSAMYFCASRAGTVNTEAFFGQGTRLTVV.